This T cell receptor beta chain was found in a study of CD8 T cells in Susac syndrome. This CDR3 comprises 14 residues. In germline, CDR1 is SGDLS, CDR2 YYNGEE. Between the trimmed V and J ends, which lost 4 bases and 5 bases, there was a span of 15 bases. Random hexamers were used to reverse transcribe an amount of roughly 0.5 to 1 ug RNA. The immunoSEQ assay covered 54 Vbeta and 13 Jbeta segments for CDR3. TCRdb re-called the immunoSEQ multiplex PCR reads with MiXCR, one entry per CDR3 protein. The data show around 140,000 distinct CDR3 sequences, 95% seen once. TEMRA cells were FACS-enriched and CD8+ and CD4+ T cells negatively isolated.

The specimen was CD4+ T cells from PBMCs. The receptor was isolated from a human donor with Susac syndrome. V usage is TRBV9 and J usage is TRBJ2-5; a weak D match, TRBD2 (5 bases). CDR3 residues: CASSPPRGPETQYF. The CDR3 region has the DNA TGTGCCAGCAGCCCTCCCCGAGGGCCCGAGACCCAGTACTTC.